The rows below give T cell receptor beta chains drawn from one sample of a study of beta chain features in type 1 diabetes. Repertoires were generated with immunoSEQ multiplex PCR, while TCRdb's copy carries only in-frame clones and drops some. The sample lists about 180,000 clones; about an eighth were seen once. The sequenced material came from central memory CD4+ T cells from blood. Receptor source: a woman aged 18-29 years in good health. Each CDR3 is given with its conserved first and last residue. The D gene is left open where the match is weak. Expanded clones get a size class; other rows say once, few or many, or leave the size out.

clone_size	v_call	d_call	j_call	cdr3_length	cdr3_nt	cdr3_aa
few	TRBV29-1	NA	TRBJ2-1	13	TGCAGCGTTGAAGGCCCAGGGGTAAATGAGCAGTTCTTC	CSVEGPGVNEQFF
NA	TRBV18	TRBD1	TRBJ1-4	15	TGTGCCAGCTCACCTAGGGACAGACTAAATGAAAAACTGTTTTTT	CASSPRDRLNEKLFF
NA	TRBV7-9	NA	TRBJ1-4	13	TGTGCCAGCGCACGGAAGGGAGGTGAAAAACTGTTTTTT	CASARKGGEKLFF
few	TRBV28	TRBD2	TRBJ2-1	16	TGTGCCAGCAGTTCGGTTAGCGGGAGTCCCTACAATGAGCAGTTCTTC	CASSSVSGSPYNEQFF
NA	TRBV18	TRBD1	TRBJ2-7	13	TGTGCCAGCTCACGCGGACAGGGCCCCGAGCAGTACTTC	CASSRGQGPEQYF
once	TRBV6-5	TRBD2	TRBJ2-2	15	TGTGCCAGCAGGACTAGCGGGAGTGTCACCGGGGAGCTGTTTTTT	CASRTSGSVTGELFF
NA	TRBV29-1	NA	TRBJ2-1	15	TGCAGCGTTGAGGCTAGCCCCAGCTCCTACAATGAGCAGTTCTTC	CSVEASPSSYNEQFF
NA	TRBV29-1	NA	TRBJ2-5	14	TGCAGCGTTGACCCCCTTGAGGATCCGGAGACCCAGTACTTC	CSVDPLEDPETQYF
NA	TRBV25-1	NA	TRBJ2-3	15	TGTGCCAGCAGTGACGACGGGACACACACAGATACGCAGTATTTT	CASSDDGTHTDTQYF
NA	TRBV30	TRBD1	TRBJ1-3	13	TGTGCCTGGAGTCAGGGGGCTGGAAACACCATATATTTT	CAWSQGAGNTIYF
NA	TRBV28	TRBD1	TRBJ2-2	14	TGTGCCAGCAGTTCCACAGGGGACACCGGGGAGCTGTTTTTT	CASSSTGDTGELFF
few	TRBV7-2	NA	TRBJ2-7	15	TGTGCCAGCAGCTTAAACGGAGCCGAGAGATACGAGCAGTACTTC	CASSLNGAERYEQYF
NA	TRBV30	NA	TRBJ2-5	15	TGTGCCTGGAGTGTAGGTACAGGGCTTGGAGAGACCCAGTACTTC	CAWSVGTGLGETQYF
NA	TRBV7-9	NA	TRBJ1-5	15	TGTGCCAGCAGCTTAGAGGGTCTAGACAGGCAGCCCCAGCATTTT	CASSLEGLDRQPQHF
NA	TRBV5-4	TRBD2	TRBJ2-7	17	TGTGCCAGCAGCTTGACTAGCGGGAGGGCCGCAAGGGACGAGCAGTACTTC	CASSLTSGRAARDEQYF
few	TRBV30	TRBD1	TRBJ1-2	14	TGTGCCTGTCCCCCGGGACAGGGATTATATGGCTACACCTTC	CACPPGQGLYGYTF
NA	TRBV30	TRBD1	TRBJ2-1	14	TGTGCCTGGCGCCGGGACAGCCCTTACAATGAGCAGTTCTTC	CAWRRDSPYNEQFF
NA	TRBV7-9	NA	TRBJ2-3	14	TGTGCCAGCAGCTTAGGGCGGGGCACAGATACGCAGTATTTT	CASSLGRGTDTQYF
few	TRBV7-2	TRBD2	TRBJ2-7	15	TGTGCCAGCAGCGAACTAGCGGAGGGAACCTACGAGCAGTACTTC	CASSELAEGTYEQYF
few	TRBV18	NA	TRBJ2-7	15	TGTGCCAGCTCACCATCGAGAGACAGGCTCTACGAGCAGTACTTC	CASSPSRDRLYEQYF
NA	TRBV28	TRBD1	TRBJ2-2	13	TGTGCCTCCGACAGGGTCTCGACCGGGGAGCTGTTTTTT	CASDRVSTGELFF
NA	TRBV14	NA	TRBJ2-6	13	TGTGCCAGCAGCCTGGACAGGGCCAACGTCCTGACTTTC	CASSLDRANVLTF
few	TRBV6-6	NA	TRBJ2-7	14	TGTGCCAGCAGTTCCGGGGGTAGCTCCTACGAGCAGTACTTC	CASSSGGSSYEQYF
once	TRBV5-1	TRBD1	TRBJ1-1	15	TGCGCCAGCAGCCAATACAGGGGAGGAAACACTGAAGCTTTCTTT	CASSQYRGGNTEAFF
few	TRBV6-5	NA	TRBJ1-2	13	TGTGCCAGCAGGTCGGGGCAGGGGCATGGCTACACCTTC	CASRSGQGHGYTF
few	TRBV2	TRBD1	TRBJ1-5	15	TGTGCCAGCAGTACTCAGACAGGGGGCAATCAGCCCCAGCATTTT	CASSTQTGGNQPQHF
NA	TRBV7-3	NA	TRBJ2-5	14	TGTGCCAGCAGCCCAAGCGGGTTCCAAGAGACCCAGTACTTC	CASSPSGFQETQYF
few	TRBV15	NA	TRBJ1-4	15	TGTGCCACCAGCGGCCGACAGTGGGGAGGTGAAAAACTGTTTTTT	CATSGRQWGGEKLFF
few	TRBV11-2	NA	TRBJ2-1	15	TGTGCCAGCAGCTTAGGGGGACAATCCTACAATGAGCAGTTCTTC	CASSLGGQSYNEQFF
NA	TRBV15	NA	TRBJ1-2	14	TGTGCCACCAGCCATCAACAGGGAGCGGATGGCTACACCTTC	CATSHQQGADGYTF
NA	TRBV27	NA	TRBJ1-2	13	TGTGCCAGCAGTTTACAGGGCGGCTATGGCTACACCTTC	CASSLQGGYGYTF
NA	TRBV2	TRBD1	TRBJ1-3	15	TGTGCCAGCACCGGGAACAGGGGGTTCGGAAACACCATATATTTT	CASTGNRGFGNTIYF
few	TRBV30	TRBD2	TRBJ2-1	15	TGTGCCTCACAGTTAACGGGAGGCTCCTACAATGAGCAGTTCTTC	CASQLTGGSYNEQFF
NA	TRBV5-1	NA	TRBJ2-7	15	TGCGCCAGCAGCCCCGGCGAAAGACTAGATGGGGAGCAGTACTTC	CASSPGERLDGEQYF
NA	TRBV18	NA	TRBJ1-4	15	TGTGCCAGCTCACCAGAGCCTGCAACTAATGAAAAACTGTTTTTT	CASSPEPATNEKLFF
NA	TRBV9	NA	TRBJ2-5	15	TGTGCCAGCAGCGTAGGTGGACTCTTCCAAGAGACCCAGTACTTC	CASSVGGLFQETQYF
NA	TRBV6-1	TRBD1	TRBJ1-1	16	TGTGCCAGCAGTGAAGGAGTGACAGGGAAGTACGCTGAAGCTTTCTTT	CASSEGVTGKYAEAFF
few	TRBV28	NA	TRBJ1-5	11	TGTGCCAGCAGTTTACAGCAGCCCCAGCATTTT	CASSLQQPQHF
few	TRBV4-3	TRBD1	TRBJ1-5	16	TGCGCCAGCAGCCAAGACGCCGGGACAGGAGGACAGCCCCAGCATTTT	CASSQDAGTGGQPQHF
few	TRBV29-1	NA	TRBJ1-3	14	TGCAGCGTTGAGTTGGGGGCGACCGGAAACACCATATATTTT	CSVELGATGNTIYF
few	TRBV6-5	NA	TRBJ2-1	16	TGTGCCAGCAGTTTCAACCTAGCGCCCACGCACAATGAGCAGTTCTTC	CASSFNLAPTHNEQFF
NA	TRBV4-1	NA	TRBJ2-2	17	TGCGCCAGCAGCCGGACCGACAGATACCCCAGCATCGGGGAGCTGTTTTTT	CASSRTDRYPSIGELFF
few	TRBV4-3	TRBD1	TRBJ2-2	14	TGCGCCAGCAGCCGGGAAGGGGGCTATCGGGAGCTGTTTTTT	CASSREGGYRELFF